Listed here is a single TCR beta chain. The data originate from a study of CD8+CD57+ T cells in acquired aplastic anemia. The CDR3 has 13 amino acids. V was pared by 5 bases and J by 5 bases, with 10 bases between. In germline, CDR1 is SNHLY, CDR2 FYNNEI. Genomic DNA, the template, was used for profiling of the TCR beta VDJ and CDR3. TCRdb fed the reads into MiXCR, producing one record per CDR3 protein. The table lists approximately 270,000 distinct CDR3 sequences, approximately 56% of them singletons. The receptor was isolated from a human donor with severe aplastic anemia or a healthy control (not recorded which). This chain links TRBV2 with TRBJ1-5; no clear D gene. Sequencing was carried out using sorted CD4+, CD8+, or CD8+CD57+ T cells (not recorded which) from PBMCs. Written as DNA, the CDR3 is TGTGCCAGCAGTTTCTCGTGGGATCAGCCCCAGCATTTT. Translated: CASSFSWDQPQHF.